This entry describes one T cell receptor (beta chain). TCRdb's table, derived via immunoSEQ multiplex PCR, lists solely in-frame clones and lacks some. The table has 350,000 to 550,000 clones, around nine tenths seen once. CDR3 length: 15 residues. Trimming left V 5 bases short and J 4 bases short, with 17 bases between. Germline CDR1 and CDR2: KGHSH and LQKENI. This sample was included in a study of blood T cell repertoires in COVID-19. Sequencing was done on a sample of PBMCs or T cells enriched from blood (not recorded which). This clonotype was sampled from a woman younger than 30 with acute COVID-19. The V call is TRBV18, the J call TRBJ1-2; D is unclear. In nucleotides, the CDR3 is TGTGCCAGCTCAAACCAAGATGGTCTGAGCTATGGCTACACCTTC. Its protein is CASSNQDGLSYGYTF. The full variable domain, its missing parts supplied by reference TRBV18 and TRBJ1-2, is NAGVMQNPRHLVRRRGQEARLRCSPMKGHSHVYWYRQLPEEGLKFMVYLQKENIIDESGMPKERFSAEFPKEGPSILRIQQVVRGDSAAYFCASSNQDGLSYGYTFGSGTRLTVV.